These T cell receptor beta chains were read from a single sample in a study of TIL therapy for anti-PD-1-resistant metastatic lung cancer. Clones were sequenced by immunoSEQ multiplex PCR, and TCRdb holds only the in-frame ones, with some missing. Among roughly 60,000 clones listed, 70% to 75% were seen once. The source was blood, collected at baseline. These receptors all come from a person between 25 and 79 years old with non-small cell lung cancer. CDR3s include the opening cysteine and the closing phenylalanine or tryptophan. A D gene is named only where the DNA matches it firmly. Part of the rows lack a size; the others show once, few, many or a class for expanded clones.

CASSTQGGNEQYF	TGTGCCAGCAGCACTCAGGGGGGCAACGAGCAGTACTTC	-	TRBV7-3	TRBJ2-7	-
CASSPGLNTDTQYF	TGTGCCAGCAGCCCCGGACTCAACACAGATACGCAGTATTTT	-	TRBV7-3	TRBJ2-3	once
CASSYSSLGVRNEQFF	TGTGCCAGCAGTTACTCATCTCTCGGGGTTAGGAATGAGCAGTTCTTC	-	TRBV6-6	TRBJ2-1	-
CASSAGYNEQFF	TGCGCCAGCAGTGCAGGCTACAATGAGCAGTTCTTC	-	TRBV10-1	TRBJ2-1	many
CASSGGQGVDEQYF	TGTGCCAGCTCAGGAGGACAGGGAGTCGACGAGCAGTACTTC	TRBD1	TRBV18	TRBJ2-7	-
CASSFGNYGYTF	TGTGCCAGCAGCTTCGGGAACTATGGCTACACCTTC	-	TRBV7-8	TRBJ1-2	-
CASSFKSEQYF	TGTGCCAGCAGTTTTAAGTCGGAGCAGTACTTC	-	TRBV28	TRBJ2-7	few
CASSENEGGSEQYF	TGTGCCAGCAGCGAGAACGAAGGGGGTTCCGAGCAGTACTTC	-	TRBV7-6	TRBJ2-7	-
CASSPILIGGEQFF	TGTGCCAGCAGCCCAATCTTGATAGGCGGTGAGCAGTTCTTC	-	TRBV5-8	TRBJ2-1	-
CAISGGLAVQEIQYF	TGTGCCATCAGTGGGGGACTAGCGGTACAAGAGATTCAGTACTTC	TRBD2	TRBV10-3	TRBJ2-5	-
CASSPRTGRGETQYF	TGCGCCAGCAGCCCCCGGACAGGGAGGGGAGAGACCCAGTACTTC	-	TRBV5-1	TRBJ2-5	-
CASRTGVNQPQHF	TGTGCCAGCCGGACAGGGGTCAATCAGCCCCAGCATTTT	TRBD1	TRBV2	TRBJ1-5	-
CASSERQGAGGGYEKLFF	TGTGCCAGCAGTGAGCGACAGGGCGCTGGCGGCGGATATGAAAAACTGTTTTTT	TRBD1	TRBV6-1	TRBJ1-4	-
CASRLAAGFYEQYF	TGTGCCAGCAGACTAGCGGCGGGGTTCTACGAGCAGTACTTC	TRBD2	TRBV7-2	TRBJ2-7	-
CASSFASFADTQYF	TGTGCCAGCAGTTTTGCTAGCTTTGCAGATACGCAGTATTTT	-	TRBV27	TRBJ2-3	-
CATNLGNSPLHF	TGTGCCACAAACCTCGGGAATTCACCCCTCCACTTT	-	TRBV30	TRBJ1-6	-
CASSAQGAWETQYF	TGTGCCAGCAGCGCCCAGGGTGCCTGGGAGACCCAGTACTTC	-	TRBV9	TRBJ2-5	-
CASSRDRAYEQYF	TGTGCCAGTAGTCGGGACAGGGCCTACGAGCAGTACTTC	TRBD1	TRBV19	TRBJ2-7	-
CASRDRGNNQPQHF	TGTGCCAGCAGGGACAGGGGAAACAATCAGCCCCAGCATTTT	TRBD1	TRBV7-8	TRBJ1-5	few
CASSLALSDEQYF	TGTGCCAGCAGCTTAGCGCTATCGGATGAGCAGTACTTC	-	TRBV7-9	TRBJ2-7	-
CASSSYPGQENTEAFF	TGTGCCAGCAGTTCATACCCAGGACAGGAGAACACTGAAGCTTTCTTT	TRBD1	TRBV28	TRBJ1-1	-
CASSQQGGGSRSSYNEQFF	TGTGCCAGCAGCCAACAAGGGGGCGGGAGCCGCAGCTCCTACAATGAGCAGTTCTTC	-	TRBV4-2	TRBJ2-1	-
CASSFATTGGAEAFF	TGTGCCAGCAGCTTTGCAACCACAGGGGGCGCTGAAGCTTTCTTT	TRBD1	TRBV5-4	TRBJ1-1	-
CASSLVRSGDGEQYF	TGTGCCAGCAGCTTAGTTAGGTCCGGGGACGGCGAGCAGTACTTC	-	TRBV7-2	TRBJ2-7	-
CASSSIAGGNTGELFF	TGTGCCAGCAGCTCAATAGCGGGAGGGAACACCGGGGAGCTGTTTTTT	TRBD2	TRBV7-3	TRBJ2-2	-
CASSFGRSGTEAFF	TGTGCCAGCAGCTTTGGCAGATCGGGCACTGAAGCTTTCTTT	-	TRBV7-9	TRBJ1-1	few
CASRPETGGGSYNEQFF	TGTGCCAGCAGGCCCGAGACAGGGGGTGGCTCCTACAATGAGCAGTTCTTC	TRBD1	TRBV28	TRBJ2-1	-
CASSLLAGGPGTGELFF	TGTGCCAGCAGCCTACTAGCGGGAGGGCCAGGCACCGGGGAGCTGTTTTTT	TRBD2	TRBV7-9	TRBJ2-2	-
CASTGNQPQHF	TGTGCCAGCACTGGCAATCAGCCCCAGCATTTT	-	TRBV6-5	TRBJ1-5	-
CSVGTGAGTGELFF	TGCAGCGTCGGGACAGGGGCCGGCACCGGGGAGCTGTTTTTT	TRBD1	TRBV29-1	TRBJ2-2	few
CASSPRASGRINEQFF	TGTGCCAGCAGCCCCCGGGCTAGCGGGAGGATCAATGAGCAGTTCTTC	TRBD2	TRBV28	TRBJ2-1	-